This T cell receptor (beta chain) was sequenced in a study of T cells in Graves' hyperthyroidism and ophthalmopathy. Study results and limitations: Also found in blood were most expanded thyroid clonotypes above 0.001. From stable hyperthyroidism, ophthalmopathy was separated by a 13 V-J model.

Fresh peripheral blood, approximately 10 ml, was the source of the PBMCs. Amplified TCR beta CDR3 regions derived from RNA transcripts. The HTBI primer set drove a first-round RT-PCR of the TCR CDR3. A single record per CDR3 protein comes from TCRdb applying MiXCR to the multiplex PCR reads. The sample yields under 500,000 distinct CDR3 sequences, 11% to 15% seen once. The V gene's germline CDR1 is SGHAT and CDR2 FQNNGV. There are 17 residues in the CDR3. The junction had 9 bases not matched to a gene; V was cut back by 3 bases and J by 4 bases. This clonotype showed up many times. Its antigen is as yet unknown.

This TCR was sampled from a man aged 50 or older with Graves' ophthalmopathy. The sequenced sample was blood. The chain couples TRBV11-2 to TRBJ2-1; 10 bases line up with TRBD2. DNA for the CDR3: TGTGCCAGCAGCTTCGCCTGGACTAGCGGAAAGTACAATGAGCAGTTCTTC. The encoded protein is CASSFAWTSGKYNEQFF.